The 27 T cell receptor beta chains below all came from one sample that was sequenced in a study of T cell responses to AZD1222 COVID-19 vaccine. Clones were sequenced by immunoSEQ multiplex PCR, and TCRdb holds only the in-frame ones, with some missing. Seen here are 95,000 to 110,000 clones, approximately 90% observed once, and the top ten hold around 8.6%. The starting material was peripheral blood, obtained 28 days after the second AZD1222 dose. These receptors all come from an adult who received the AZD1222 COVID-19 vaccine.

The chain carries TRBV19 and TRBJ2-7; no definite D call. Deletions cut 3 bases from V and 3 bases from J, with 9 bases between. Germline assignment: CDR1 LNHDA and CDR2 SQIVND (reference sequence). The CDR3 has 13 amino acids. DNA of the CDR3: TGTGCCAGTAGTATTAAGCCCCTCTACGAGCAGTACTTC. Translation: CASSIKPLYEQYF.

CDR3 nucleotides: TGTGCCAGCTCACCAACGGAGGCCGATACGCAGTATTTT. Its protein product is CASSPTEADTQYF. The genes are TRBV18 and TRBJ2-3; weak D call: TRBD2 (5 bases). There are 13 residues in the CDR3. Germline CDR1 reads KGHSH; CDR2 reads LQKENI. V lost 2 bases to trimming and J lost 6 bases, with 9 bases between them.

This clone was counted only a few times. Sequence at one end of the junction differs from germline and may be a read error. Within the sample, other DNA sequences also encode this same CDR3. This chain uses TRBV19 with TRBJ1-5; 8 bases agree with TRBD1. Germline V gene lookup returns CDR1 LNHDA and CDR2 SQIVND (reference sequence). The CDR3 is 21 residues long. The CDR3 sequence is CASIIYLRRQGMSRTGQPQHF. The CDR3 DNA is TGTGCCAGTATTATATATTTACGACGACAGGGGATGTCGAGGACGGGTCAGCCCCAGCATTTT. Looking up the rest from reference TRBV19 and TRBJ1-5 gives the full variable domain: DGGITQSPKYLFRKEGQNVTLSCEQNLNHDAMYWYRQDPGQGLRLIYYSQIVNDFQKGDIAEGYSVSREKKESFPLTVTSAQKNPTAFYLCASIIYLRRQGMSRTGQPQHFGDGTRLSIL.

Sample share makes this clone medium-sized. CDR3 bases: TGTGCCAGCAGCCAAGAAGTTGGGAGCTCCTACGAGCAGTACTTC. Translated, it gives CASSQEVGSSYEQYF. This chain uses TRBV14 with TRBJ2-7; the D gene is possibly TRBD2 (5 bases). The CDR3 runs 15 residues. Germline V gene sequence: CDR1 SGHDN, CDR2 FVKESK. Trimming removed 0 bases at V and 0 bases at J, with 9 bases between.

The rearrangement uses TRBV27 and TRBJ2-1; 9 bases line up with TRBD2. The CDR3 is 17 amino acids. The germline CDR1 and CDR2 sequences are MNHEY and SMNVEV (reference sequence). Germline trimming cut 7 bases from V and 8 bases from J; bases unmatched to any gene: 18. The CDR3 bases are TGTGCCAGCACCCTGAGCGATGCGGGGGGGCATGTCGATGAGCAGTTCTTC. It specifies CASTLSDAGGHVDEQFF.

This clone was counted once. The rearrangement uses TRBV5-1 and TRBJ2-1, with 9 positions matching TRBD2. The germline V gene has CDR1 SGHRS and CDR2 YFSETQ. The CDR3 is 16 amino acids. Losses at the gene ends were 0 bases for V and 5 bases for J; bases not matched to a gene: 6. In DNA, the CDR3 is TGCGCCAGCAGCTTGGCGAGCGGGGGGTGGAACAATGAGCAGTTCTTC. Translation: CASSLASGGWNNEQFF.

This sequence joins TRBV6-5 and TRBJ2-3; D assignment may be TRBD1 or TRBD2 (5 bases each). Looked up from germline, CDR1 is MNHEY and CDR2 is SVGAGI. The ends were cut back, 8 bases at V and 6 bases at J, with 18 bases in the middle. The CDR3 is 14 amino acids. This chain's CDR3 is CASSGTPSDDTQYF. The CDR3 region has the DNA TGTGCCAGCTCGGGGACCCCATCTGATGATACGCAGTATTTT.

The chain uses TRBV20-1 and TRBJ2-7; D is unclear. This CDR3 is 14 amino acids long. Trimming pared 3 bases from V and 3 bases from J, leaving 15 bases between. Germline CDR1 DFQATT, CDR2 SNEGSKA (reference sequence). CDR3 sequence (DNA): TGCAGTGCTAGTCCCCCTCATGAAATCTACGAGCAGTACTTC. Protein sequence: CSASPPHEIYEQYF.

The rearrangement uses TRBV18 and TRBJ1-1, with TRBD1 matching over 8 bases. The CDR3 has 15 residues. Germline V lookup: CDR1 KGHSH, CDR2 LQKENI. Trimming took 2 bases from V and 4 from J; bases not matched to a gene: 6. CDR3 amino acids: CASSPGQGAGTEAFF. The DNA for the CDR3 is TGTGCCAGCTCACCAGGGCAGGGGGCGGGCACTGAAGCTTTCTTT.

This chain connects TRBV10-3 to TRBJ1-3; D uncertain. The germline V and J ends were trimmed by 10 bases and 0 bases, with 16 bases remaining between them. Germline V CDR1 and CDR2: ENHRY, SYGVKD. The CDR3 length is 15 residues. The chain's CDR3 is CATRQVRFSGNTIYF. In nucleotides, the CDR3 is TGTGCCACCCGCCAAGTCCGTTTCTCTGGAAACACCATATATTTT.

The V gene is TRBV29-1, the J gene TRBJ2-5, with TRBD2 matching 16 bases. CDR1 is SQVTM and CDR2 is ANQGSEA in the germline V gene. V shed 6 bases and J 0 bases; nucleotides not matched to a gene: 4. This CDR3 has 16 amino acids. The CDR3 sequence: CSVRGLAGGYQETQYF. In DNA form, the CDR3 reads TGCAGCGTACGGGGACTAGCGGGGGGGTACCAAGAGACCCAGTACTTC.

The V gene is TRBV12-5, the J gene TRBJ2-5; unclear D gene. The V end lost 5 bases, the J end lost 4 bases, and 8 bases lay between the germline ends. Looked up from germline, CDR1 is LGHNT and CDR2 is FRNRAP. This CDR3 is 12 amino acids long. CDR3: CASGPRPETQYF. The CDR3 nucleotides are TGTGCTAGTGGTCCGAGGCCAGAGACCCAGTACTTC.

The chain is built from TRBV20-1 and TRBJ1-2, with 9 bases that match TRBD1. V lost 7 bases, J lost 5 bases, and 2 bases stayed unmatched. The CDR3 runs to 11 residues. CDR1 is DFQATT, CDR2 SNEGSKA, per germline (reference sequence). The CDR3 sequence: CSGDREYGYTF. The DNA of the CDR3 is TGCAGTGGGGACAGGGAGTATGGCTACACCTTC.

V is TRBV24-1 and J is TRBJ1-5; 7 bases fit TRBD1. Germline V gives CDR1 KGHDR, CDR2 SFDVKD. The trim removed 9 bases at V and 4 bases at J, leaving 8 bases unmatched. This CDR3 has 14 amino acids. The CDR3 DNA sequence: TGTGCCACCGCCCGGACAGGAGGGAATCAGCCCCAGCATTTT. Translated: CATARTGGNQPQHF.

The chain uses TRBV18 and TRBJ1-2; D is unclear. This CDR3 comprises 15 residues. Germline V gene data show CDR1 as KGHSH and CDR2 as LQKENI. The V gene lost 5 bases and the J gene lost 4 bases, with 17 bases spanning the gap. This CDR3 is CASSSRTESSYGYTF. DNA for the CDR3: TGTGCCAGCTCATCCCGGACGGAATCCTCCTATGGCTACACCTTC.

This chain links TRBV7-3 with TRBJ1-3; D gene uncertain. Trimming left V 5 bases short and J 1 base short, with 9 bases between. In germline, CDR1 is SGHTA, CDR2 FQGTGA. This CDR3 has 14 amino acids. CDR3 amino acids: CASSRVGSGNTIYF. In nucleotides, the CDR3 is TGTGCCAGCAGCCGGGTCGGGTCTGGAAACACCATATATTTT.

CDR3 DNA: TGTGCCAGCAGTTTTCGGCACAGGCAAGGCTACACCTTC. Translation: CASSFRHRQGYTF. This chain connects TRBV12-3 or TRBV12-4 to TRBJ1-2, with TRBD1 as a possible D gene (5 bases). V was pared by 3 bases and J by 8 bases, with 13 bases between. The CDR3 totals 13 residues.

This clone was seen more than once but under ten times. The rearrangement uses TRBV4-3 and TRBJ2-7, with D hard to call. V dropped 3 bases and J dropped 2 bases, with 17 bases sitting between them. This CDR3 spans 16 amino acids. Germline-derived CDR1 and CDR2 are LGHNA and YSLEER. The CDR3 protein is CASSQDLVSGTYEQYF. For the CDR3, the DNA is TGCGCCAGCAGCCAGGATTTGGTGTCCGGCACCTACGAGCAGTACTTC.

The V gene is TRBV5-1, the J gene TRBJ1-1; D gene ambiguous. V dropped 1 base and J dropped 10 bases, with 11 bases sitting between them. The CDR3 sequence is 12 residues long. Germline-derived CDR1 and CDR2 are SGHRS and YFSETQ. CDR3 nucleotide sequence: TGCGCCAGCAGCTTGCCGCCTGCAGCAGCTTTCTTT. Translated: CASSLPPAAAFF.

The chain links TRBV6-5 to TRBJ2-7; 8 nucleotides line up with TRBD1. With V trimmed by 5 bases and J by 0 bases, 6 bases remained unmatched. From germline, CDR1 is MNHEY and CDR2 SVGAGI. CDR3 length: 15 residues. DNA for the CDR3: TGTGCCAGCAGTATCCGGACAGGGAGCTCCTACGAGCAGTACTTC. Its translation is CASSIRTGSSYEQYF.

The rearrangement joins TRBV9 to TRBJ2-1, with 8 positions matching TRBD2. From germline, CDR1 is SGDLS and CDR2 YYNGEE. The length of the CDR3 is 15 residues. Trimming cost V 0 bases and J 6 bases; bases outside gene matches: 5. The CDR3 loop reads CASSVEAGAFNEQFF. CDR3 bases: TGTGCCAGCAGCGTAGAAGCGGGGGCATTCAATGAGCAGTTCTTC.

Only a few counts were recorded for this clone. The chain uses TRBV7-6 and TRBJ2-1; 13 positions match TRBD2. This CDR3 region has 16 residues. CDR1 and CDR2 (germline): SGHVS, FNYEAQ. The J segment lost 7 bases and the V segment lost 4 bases, leaving 7 bases of the junction unmatched. The CDR3 reads CASSSRLAGGGNEQFF. The CDR3 DNA reads as TGTGCCAGCAGCTCACGACTAGCGGGGGGAGGGAATGAGCAGTTCTTC.

The CDR3 spells CAIAGDRGGQPQHF. The DNA for the CDR3 is TGTGCCATCGCGGGTGATAGGGGAGGTCAGCCCCAGCATTTT. J is TRBJ1-5 and V is TRBV10-3; D is perhaps TRBD1 (5 bases). Per the germline V gene, CDR1 is ENHRY and CDR2 is SYGVKD. Trimming took 8 bases from V and 6 from J, leaving 17 bases between them. This CDR3 is 14 amino acids long.

The rearrangement joins TRBV13 to TRBJ2-5; no definite D call. Germline CDR1 PRHDT, CDR2 FYEKMQ (reference sequence). The CDR3 spans 13 residues. V was pared by 4 bases and J by 3 bases, with 9 bases between. The CDR3 here is CASSSWKEETQYF. DNA of the CDR3: TGTGCCAGCAGCTCATGGAAAGAAGAGACCCAGTACTTC.

The chain couples TRBV6-4 to TRBJ2-2; D is undetermined. The CDR3 sequence is 14 residues long. Germline V CDR1 and CDR2: MRHNA, SNTAGT. Trimming cost V 8 bases and J 0 bases, with 10 bases left between them. CDR3 region: CASAAYANTGELFF. For the CDR3, the DNA is TGTGCCAGCGCTGCTTACGCGAACACCGGGGAGCTGTTTTTT.

This chain joins TRBV7-2 and TRBJ2-7; D is uncertain. The CDR3 spans 14 residues. Deletions cut 1 base from V and 1 base from J, with 8 bases between. Germline assignment: CDR1 SGHTA and CDR2 FQGNSA. The CDR3: CASSLDNASYEQYF. In DNA form, the CDR3 reads TGTGCCAGCAGCTTAGACAACGCTTCCTACGAGCAGTACTTC.

The chain uses TRBV9 and TRBJ2-2; possible D gene TRBD1, 6 bases. Germline V gene data show CDR1 as SGDLS and CDR2 as YYNGEE. This CDR3 spans 16 amino acids. The V and J ends lost 4 bases and 5 bases respectively, with 18 bases between them. In DNA, the CDR3 is TGTGCCAGCAGCCCGCTAACAGGGATTCGGACCGGGGAGCTGTTTTTT. This encodes CASSPLTGIRTGELFF.